A selection of T cell receptor beta chains follows, all from one sample in a study of blood T cell repertoires in COVID-19. Produced via immunoSEQ multiplex PCR; TCRdb's table is partial and in-frame only. Among 300,000 to 400,000 clones listed, about nine tenths were seen once. Sequencing was carried out using peripheral blood. The receptor set was obtained from a woman aged 70 to 79 with COVID-19, enrolled during active disease. The CDR3 runs from the conserved cysteine through the conserved F or W. A D gene is named only where the DNA matches it firmly. Clone size is stated in some rows and not others, as once, few, many or a class when expanded.

clone_size	d_call	v_call	j_call	cdr3_aa
-	-	TRBV5-1	TRBJ2-7	CASSLGPLSYEQYF
-	TRBD1	TRBV25-1	TRBJ1-2	CASSESVTGYGYTF
-	TRBD1	TRBV24-1	TRBJ1-2	CATSEKVGQGTNYGYTF
-	-	TRBV20-1	TRBJ2-3	CSAGTATQYF
-	-	TRBV11-2	TRBJ1-1	CASSLTTGRGAFF
once	-	TRBV2	TRBJ2-2	CASSEGPRANTGELFF
once	TRBD2	TRBV7-2	TRBJ2-5	CASSPTSSGGPQQETQYF
-	-	TRBV7-9	TRBJ1-5	CASSAGGSPYEHF
-	-	TRBV2	TRBJ1-4	CASSEGGGANEKLFF
-	-	TRBV7-9	TRBJ2-1	CASSRGGVNEQFF
once	TRBD2	TRBV5-4	TRBJ2-2	CASSLGYGTSTGELFF
-	-	TRBV15	TRBJ1-4	CATSREGFSWEKLFF
-	-	TRBV27	TRBJ2-7	CASSLSRGAYEQYF
-	TRBD1	TRBV4-3	TRBJ2-7	CASSTGTGPSYEQYF
-	TRBD2	TRBV24-1	TRBJ2-2	CATSGLAGGTGELFF
-	TRBD2	TRBV29-1	TRBJ2-1	CSVGGGPYNEQFF
-	TRBD1	TRBV5-6	TRBJ2-3	CASRPPGGPPDTQYF
once	TRBD2	TRBV7-2	TRBJ2-7	CASSFRVAGGRDTYEQYF
-	-	TRBV29-1	TRBJ1-1	CSVRPMGRMNTEAFF
once	-	TRBV29-1	TRBJ2-2	CSVEGKQGSGELFF
few	-	TRBV30	TRBJ2-2	CAWSLGHNTGELFF
once	TRBD1	TRBV7-6	TRBJ1-2	CASSLGQPGTGGGYTF
-	-	TRBV11-2	TRBJ1-1	CASSLDRRTEAFF
-	-	TRBV5-1	TRBJ1-1	CASSLAWPHNGHRGVAFF
-	TRBD2	TRBV2	TRBJ2-1	CASSPGLAGVLQFF
-	TRBD1	TRBV6-1	TRBJ1-4	CASSDMTGGREKLFF
-	TRBD1	TRBV5-6	TRBJ1-1	CASSWGQPNTEAFF
-	-	TRBV5-1	TRBJ2-2	CASSVSGELFF
few	-	TRBV7-2	TRBJ1-2	CASSSGPGGGYGYTF